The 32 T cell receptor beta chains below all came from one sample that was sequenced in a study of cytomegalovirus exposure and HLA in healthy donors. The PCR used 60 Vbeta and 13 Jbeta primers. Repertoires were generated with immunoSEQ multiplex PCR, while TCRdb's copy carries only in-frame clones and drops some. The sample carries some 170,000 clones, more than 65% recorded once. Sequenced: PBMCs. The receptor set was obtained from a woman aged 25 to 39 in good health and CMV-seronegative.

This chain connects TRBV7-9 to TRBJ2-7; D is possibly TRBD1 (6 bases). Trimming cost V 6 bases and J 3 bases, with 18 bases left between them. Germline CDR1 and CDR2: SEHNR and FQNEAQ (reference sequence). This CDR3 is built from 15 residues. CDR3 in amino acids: CASSSGDVRGYEQYF. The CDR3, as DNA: TGTGCCAGCAGTTCAGGGGACGTGAGGGGCTACGAGCAGTACTTC.

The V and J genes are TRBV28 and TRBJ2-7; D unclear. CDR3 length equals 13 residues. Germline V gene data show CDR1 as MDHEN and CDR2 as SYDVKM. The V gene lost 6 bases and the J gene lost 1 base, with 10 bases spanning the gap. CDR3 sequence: CASSPRPSYEQYF. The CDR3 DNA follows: TGTGCCAGCAGCCCCCGTCCTTCCTACGAGCAGTACTTC.

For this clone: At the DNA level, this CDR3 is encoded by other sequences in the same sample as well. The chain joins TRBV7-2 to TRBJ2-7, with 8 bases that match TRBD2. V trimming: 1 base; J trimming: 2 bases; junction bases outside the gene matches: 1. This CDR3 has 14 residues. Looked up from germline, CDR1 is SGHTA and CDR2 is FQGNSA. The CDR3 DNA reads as TGTGCCAGCAGCTTAGATAGCGGGGCCTACGAGCAGTACTTC. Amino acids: CASSLDSGAYEQYF. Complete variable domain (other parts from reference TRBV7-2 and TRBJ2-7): GAGVSQSPSNKVTEKGKDVELRCDPISGHTALYWYRQSLGQGLEFLIYFQGNSAPDKSGLPSDRFSAERTGGSVSTLTIQRTQQEDSAVYLCASSLDSGAYEQYFGPGTRLTVT.

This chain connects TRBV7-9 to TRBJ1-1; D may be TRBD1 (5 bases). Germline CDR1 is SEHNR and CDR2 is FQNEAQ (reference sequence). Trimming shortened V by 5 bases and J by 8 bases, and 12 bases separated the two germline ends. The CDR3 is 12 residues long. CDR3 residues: CASSIGQGEAFF. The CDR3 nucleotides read TGTGCCAGCAGCATAGGGCAGGGCGAAGCTTTCTTT. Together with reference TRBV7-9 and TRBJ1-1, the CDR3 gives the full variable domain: DTGVSQNPRHKITKRGQNVTFRCDPISEHNRLYWYRQTLGQGPEFLTYFQNEAQLEKSRLLSDRFSAERPKGSFSTLEIQRTEQGDSAMYLCASSIGQGEAFFGQGTRLTVV.

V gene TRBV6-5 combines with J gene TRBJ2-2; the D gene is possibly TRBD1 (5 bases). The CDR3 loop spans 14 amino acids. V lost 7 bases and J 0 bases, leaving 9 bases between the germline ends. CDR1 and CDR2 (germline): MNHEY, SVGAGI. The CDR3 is CASKRGANTGELFF. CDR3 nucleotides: TGTGCCAGCAAAAGGGGCGCGAACACCGGGGAGCTGTTTTTT.

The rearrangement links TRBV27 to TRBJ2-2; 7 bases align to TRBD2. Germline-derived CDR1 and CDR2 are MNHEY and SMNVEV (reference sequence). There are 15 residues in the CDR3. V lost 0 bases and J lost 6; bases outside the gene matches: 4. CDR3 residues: CASSLSGGYPGELFF. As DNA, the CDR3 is TGTGCCAGCAGTTTATCCGGGGGGTATCCCGGGGAGCTGTTTTTT.

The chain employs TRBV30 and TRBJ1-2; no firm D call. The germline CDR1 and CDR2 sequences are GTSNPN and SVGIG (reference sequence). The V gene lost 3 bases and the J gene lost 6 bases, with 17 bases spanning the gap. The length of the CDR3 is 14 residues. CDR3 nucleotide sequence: TGTGCCTGGAGGCGGGAGTCTCGAGTGGATGGCTACACCTTC. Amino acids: CAWRRESRVDGYTF.

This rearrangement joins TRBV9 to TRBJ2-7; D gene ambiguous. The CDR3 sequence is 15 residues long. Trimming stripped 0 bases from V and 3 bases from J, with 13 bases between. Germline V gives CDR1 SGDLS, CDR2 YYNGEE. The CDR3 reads CASSVDVVSGYEQYF. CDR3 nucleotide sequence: TGTGCCAGCAGCGTAGATGTAGTGTCGGGCTACGAGCAGTACTTC.

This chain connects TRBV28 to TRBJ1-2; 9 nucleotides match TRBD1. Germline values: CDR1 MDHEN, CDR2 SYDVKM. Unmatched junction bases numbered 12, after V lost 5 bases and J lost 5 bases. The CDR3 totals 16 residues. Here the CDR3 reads CASSLTWTGAGYGYTF. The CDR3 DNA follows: TGTGCCAGCAGTCTCACCTGGACAGGGGCGGGGTATGGCTACACCTTC.

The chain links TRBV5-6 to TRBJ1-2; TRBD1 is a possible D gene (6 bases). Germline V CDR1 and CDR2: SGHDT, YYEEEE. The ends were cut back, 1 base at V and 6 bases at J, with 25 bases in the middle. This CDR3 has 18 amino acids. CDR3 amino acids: CASSLTSGLRTAGHGYTF. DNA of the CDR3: TGTGCCAGCAGCTTGACGAGCGGCCTCAGGACAGCAGGCCATGGCTACACCTTC.

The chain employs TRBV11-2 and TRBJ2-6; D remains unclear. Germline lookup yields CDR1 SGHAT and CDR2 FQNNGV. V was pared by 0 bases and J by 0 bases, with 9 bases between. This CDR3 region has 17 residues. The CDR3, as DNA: TGTGCCAGCAGCTTAGATCGACTCCGCTCTGGGGCCAACGTCCTGACTTTC. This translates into CASSLDRLRSGANVLTF.

This CDR3 is CAWSPGLDYEQYF. The DNA for the CDR3 is TGTGCCTGGAGCCCGGGACTGGACTACGAGCAGTACTTC. V gene TRBV30 combines with J gene TRBJ2-7, with D perhaps TRBD2 (6 bases). Germline-derived CDR1 and CDR2 are GTSNPN and SVGIG (reference sequence). This CDR3 spans 13 amino acids. Trimming stripped 3 bases from V and 3 bases from J, with 12 bases between.

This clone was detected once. The CDR3 bases are TGTGCCAGCAGCTTCTCGGACTACGAGCAGTACTTC. This translates into CASSFSDYEQYF. The chain joins TRBV7-8 to TRBJ2-5; D gene uncertain. The J call may not be correct, given that the DNA end is closer to TRBJ2-7. The CDR3 length is 12 residues. In germline, CDR1 is SGHVS, CDR2 FQNEAQ.

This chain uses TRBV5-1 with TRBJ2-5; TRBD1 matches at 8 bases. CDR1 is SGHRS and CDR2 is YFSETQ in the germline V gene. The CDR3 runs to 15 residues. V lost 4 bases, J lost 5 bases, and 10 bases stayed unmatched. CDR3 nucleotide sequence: TGCGCCAGCAGCCTTGACAGGGGCGCTTCGGAGACCCAGTACTTC. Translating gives CASSLDRGASETQYF.

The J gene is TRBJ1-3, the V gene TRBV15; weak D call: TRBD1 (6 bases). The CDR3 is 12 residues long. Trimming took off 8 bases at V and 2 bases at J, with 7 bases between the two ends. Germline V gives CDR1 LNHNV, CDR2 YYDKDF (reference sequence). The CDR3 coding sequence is TGTGCCACCGGGACACCTGGAAACACCATATATTTT. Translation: CATGTPGNTIYF. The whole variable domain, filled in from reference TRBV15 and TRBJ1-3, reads DAMVIQNPRYQVTQFGKPVTLSCSQTLNHNVMYWYQQKSSQAPKLLFHYYDKDFNNEADTPDNFQSRRPNTSFCFLDIRSPGLGDTAMYLCATGTPGNTIYFGEGSWLTVV.

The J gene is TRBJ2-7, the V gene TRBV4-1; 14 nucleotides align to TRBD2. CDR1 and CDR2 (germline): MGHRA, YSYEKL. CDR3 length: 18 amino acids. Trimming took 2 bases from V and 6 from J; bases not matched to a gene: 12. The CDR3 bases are TGCGCCAGCAGCCAAAAATTAACCGGGACTAGCGGGAGAGGCGAGCAGTACTTC. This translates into CASSQKLTGTSGRGEQYF.

Here the CDR3 DNA reads TGTGCCAGTAGTATAACAGGGAGCCCCACTGAAGCTTTCTTT. The encoded protein is CASSITGSPTEAFF. The V call is TRBV19, the J call TRBJ1-1; the D gene is possibly TRBD1 (6 bases). The CDR3 runs 14 residues. CDR1 is LNHDA and CDR2 is SQIVND in the germline V gene (reference sequence). Trimming removed 2 bases from V and 4 bases from J, with 11 bases in between.

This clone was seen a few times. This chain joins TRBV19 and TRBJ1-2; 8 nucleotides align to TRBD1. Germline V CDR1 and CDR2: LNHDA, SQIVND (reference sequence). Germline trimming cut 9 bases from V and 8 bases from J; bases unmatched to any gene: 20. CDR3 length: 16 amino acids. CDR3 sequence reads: CASLDREFQGVAGYTF. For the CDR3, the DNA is TGTGCCAGCCTGGACAGGGAATTTCAAGGGGTCGCGGGCTACACCTTC.

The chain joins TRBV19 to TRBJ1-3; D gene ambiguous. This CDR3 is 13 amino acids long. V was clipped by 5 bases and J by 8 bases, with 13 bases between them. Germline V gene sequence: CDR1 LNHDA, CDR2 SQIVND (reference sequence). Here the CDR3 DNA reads TGTGCCAGTAGTCTCTGGGCCGGGGACACCATATATTTT. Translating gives CASSLWAGDTIYF. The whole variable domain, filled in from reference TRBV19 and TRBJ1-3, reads DGGITQSPKYLFRKEGQNVTLSCEQNLNHDAMYWYRQDPGQGLRLIYYSQIVNDFQKGDIAEGYSVSREKKESFPLTVTSAQKNPTAFYLCASSLWAGDTIYFGEGSWLTVV.

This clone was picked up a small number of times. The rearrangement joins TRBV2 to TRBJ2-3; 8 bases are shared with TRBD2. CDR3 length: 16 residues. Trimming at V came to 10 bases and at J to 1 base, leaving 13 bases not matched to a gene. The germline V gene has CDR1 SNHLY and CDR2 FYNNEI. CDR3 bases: TGTGCCATCCTCGAACGGGAGGGGGGAGGCACAGATACGCAGTATTTT. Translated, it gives CAILEREGGGTDTQYF.

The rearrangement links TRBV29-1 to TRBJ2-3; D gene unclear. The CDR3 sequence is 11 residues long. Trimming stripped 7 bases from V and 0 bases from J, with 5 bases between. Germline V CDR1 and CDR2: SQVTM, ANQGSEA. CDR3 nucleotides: TGCAGCGCTCTTAGCACAGATACGCAGTATTTT. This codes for CSALSTDTQYF.

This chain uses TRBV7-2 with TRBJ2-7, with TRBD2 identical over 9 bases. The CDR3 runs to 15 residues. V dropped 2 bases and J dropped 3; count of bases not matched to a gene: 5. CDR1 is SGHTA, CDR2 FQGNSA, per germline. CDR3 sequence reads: CASSLKAGGVYEQYF. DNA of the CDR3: TGTGCCAGCAGCTTAAAGGCGGGAGGGGTCTACGAGCAGTACTTC.

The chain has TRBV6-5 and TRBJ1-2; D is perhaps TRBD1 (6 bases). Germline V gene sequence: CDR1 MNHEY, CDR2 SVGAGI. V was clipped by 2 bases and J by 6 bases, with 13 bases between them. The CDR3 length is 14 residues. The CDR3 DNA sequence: TGTGCCAGCAGTTACGGGGGGGCGCTTAATGGCTACACCTTC. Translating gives CASSYGGALNGYTF.

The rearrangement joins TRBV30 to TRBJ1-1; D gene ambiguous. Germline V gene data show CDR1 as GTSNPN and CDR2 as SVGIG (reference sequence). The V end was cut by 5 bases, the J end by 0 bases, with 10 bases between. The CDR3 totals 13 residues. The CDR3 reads CAWDGVMNTEAFF. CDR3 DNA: TGTGCCTGGGACGGGGTGATGAACACTGAAGCTTTCTTT.

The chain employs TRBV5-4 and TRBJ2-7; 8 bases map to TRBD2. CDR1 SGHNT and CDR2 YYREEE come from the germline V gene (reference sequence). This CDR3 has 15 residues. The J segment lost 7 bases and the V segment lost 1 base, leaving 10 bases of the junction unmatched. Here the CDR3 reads CASSLPLAGTREQYF. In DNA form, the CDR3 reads TGTGCCAGCAGCTTGCCTCTAGCGGGCACGCGGGAGCAGTACTTC.

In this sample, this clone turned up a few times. CDR3 residues: CASSTMTNTEAFF. CDR3 nucleotide sequence: TGTGCCAGCAGCACTATGACGAACACTGAAGCTTTCTTT. The chain uses TRBV11-3 and TRBJ1-1; unclear D gene. Trimming pared 5 bases from V and 1 base from J, leaving 8 bases between. Germline loops: CDR1 SGHNT, CDR2 YENEEA. The CDR3 is 13 residues long.

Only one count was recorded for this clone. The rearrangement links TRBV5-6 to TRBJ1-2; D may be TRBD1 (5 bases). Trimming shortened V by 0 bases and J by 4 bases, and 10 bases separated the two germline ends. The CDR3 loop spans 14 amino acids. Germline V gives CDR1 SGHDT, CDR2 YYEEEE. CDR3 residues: CASSLDRGFYGYTF. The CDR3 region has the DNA TGTGCCAGCAGCTTGGATAGGGGATTCTATGGCTACACCTTC. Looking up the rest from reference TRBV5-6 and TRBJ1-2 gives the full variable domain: DAGVTQSPTHLIKTRGQQVTLRCSPKSGHDTVSWYQQALGQGPQFIFQYYEEEERQRGNFPDRFSGHQFPNYSSELNVNALLLGDSALYLCASSLDRGFYGYTFGSGTRLTVV.

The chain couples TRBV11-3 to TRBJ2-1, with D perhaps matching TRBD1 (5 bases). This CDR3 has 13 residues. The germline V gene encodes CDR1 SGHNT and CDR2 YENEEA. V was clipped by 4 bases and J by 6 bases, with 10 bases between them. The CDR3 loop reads CASSSRVSNEQFF. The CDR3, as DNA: TGTGCCAGCAGCTCCAGGGTAAGCAATGAGCAGTTCTTC.

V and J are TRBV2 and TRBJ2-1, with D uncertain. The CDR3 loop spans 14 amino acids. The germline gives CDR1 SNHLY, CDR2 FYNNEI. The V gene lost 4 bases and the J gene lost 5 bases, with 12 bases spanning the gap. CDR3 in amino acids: CASSAPIPNNEQFF. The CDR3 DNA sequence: TGTGCCAGCAGTGCGCCCATCCCTAACAATGAGCAGTTCTTC.

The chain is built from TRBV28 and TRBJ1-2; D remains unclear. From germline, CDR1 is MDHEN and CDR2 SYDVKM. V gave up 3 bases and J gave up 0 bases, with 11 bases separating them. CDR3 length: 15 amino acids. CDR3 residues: CASSLTAGTNYGYTF. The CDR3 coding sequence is TGTGCCAGCAGTTTGACCGCGGGTACTAACTATGGCTACACCTTC.

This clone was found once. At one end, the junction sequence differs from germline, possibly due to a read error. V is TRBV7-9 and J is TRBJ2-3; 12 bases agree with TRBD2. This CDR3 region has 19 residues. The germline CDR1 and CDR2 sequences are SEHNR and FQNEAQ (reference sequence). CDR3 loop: CSSSLVIVTSGGSTDTQYF. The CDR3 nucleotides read TGTTCCAGCAGCTTAGTTATAGTGACTAGCGGGGGTTCCACAGATACGCAGTATTTT.

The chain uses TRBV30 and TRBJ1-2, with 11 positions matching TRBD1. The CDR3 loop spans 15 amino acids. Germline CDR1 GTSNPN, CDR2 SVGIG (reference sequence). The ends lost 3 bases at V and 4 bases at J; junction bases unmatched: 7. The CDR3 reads CAWSPDRGRSYGYTF. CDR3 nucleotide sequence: TGTGCCTGGAGCCCGGACAGGGGGCGTTCCTATGGCTACACCTTC.